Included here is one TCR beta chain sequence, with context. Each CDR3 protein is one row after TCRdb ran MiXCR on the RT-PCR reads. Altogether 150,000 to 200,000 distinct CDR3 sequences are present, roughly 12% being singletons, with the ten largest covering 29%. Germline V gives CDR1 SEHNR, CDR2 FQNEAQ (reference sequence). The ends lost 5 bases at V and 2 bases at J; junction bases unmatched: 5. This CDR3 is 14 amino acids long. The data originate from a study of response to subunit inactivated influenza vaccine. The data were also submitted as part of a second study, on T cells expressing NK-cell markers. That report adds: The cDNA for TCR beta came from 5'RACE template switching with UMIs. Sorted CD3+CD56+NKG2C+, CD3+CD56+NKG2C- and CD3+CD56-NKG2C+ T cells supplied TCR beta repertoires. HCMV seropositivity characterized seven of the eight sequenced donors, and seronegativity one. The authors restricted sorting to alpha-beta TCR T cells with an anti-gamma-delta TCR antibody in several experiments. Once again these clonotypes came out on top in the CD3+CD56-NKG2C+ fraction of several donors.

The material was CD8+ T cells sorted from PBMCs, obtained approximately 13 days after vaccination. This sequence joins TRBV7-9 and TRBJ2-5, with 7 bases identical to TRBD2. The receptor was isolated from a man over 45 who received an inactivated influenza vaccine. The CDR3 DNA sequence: TGTGCCAGCAGCAAATGGGGGGGGCAAGAGACCCAGTACTTC. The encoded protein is CASSKWGGQETQYF. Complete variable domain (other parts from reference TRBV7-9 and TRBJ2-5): DTGVSQNPRHKITKRGQNVTFRCDPISEHNRLYWYRQTLGQGPEFLTYFQNEAQLEKSRLLSDRFSAERPKGSFSTLEIQRTEQGDSAMYLCASSKWGGQETQYFGPGTRLLVL.